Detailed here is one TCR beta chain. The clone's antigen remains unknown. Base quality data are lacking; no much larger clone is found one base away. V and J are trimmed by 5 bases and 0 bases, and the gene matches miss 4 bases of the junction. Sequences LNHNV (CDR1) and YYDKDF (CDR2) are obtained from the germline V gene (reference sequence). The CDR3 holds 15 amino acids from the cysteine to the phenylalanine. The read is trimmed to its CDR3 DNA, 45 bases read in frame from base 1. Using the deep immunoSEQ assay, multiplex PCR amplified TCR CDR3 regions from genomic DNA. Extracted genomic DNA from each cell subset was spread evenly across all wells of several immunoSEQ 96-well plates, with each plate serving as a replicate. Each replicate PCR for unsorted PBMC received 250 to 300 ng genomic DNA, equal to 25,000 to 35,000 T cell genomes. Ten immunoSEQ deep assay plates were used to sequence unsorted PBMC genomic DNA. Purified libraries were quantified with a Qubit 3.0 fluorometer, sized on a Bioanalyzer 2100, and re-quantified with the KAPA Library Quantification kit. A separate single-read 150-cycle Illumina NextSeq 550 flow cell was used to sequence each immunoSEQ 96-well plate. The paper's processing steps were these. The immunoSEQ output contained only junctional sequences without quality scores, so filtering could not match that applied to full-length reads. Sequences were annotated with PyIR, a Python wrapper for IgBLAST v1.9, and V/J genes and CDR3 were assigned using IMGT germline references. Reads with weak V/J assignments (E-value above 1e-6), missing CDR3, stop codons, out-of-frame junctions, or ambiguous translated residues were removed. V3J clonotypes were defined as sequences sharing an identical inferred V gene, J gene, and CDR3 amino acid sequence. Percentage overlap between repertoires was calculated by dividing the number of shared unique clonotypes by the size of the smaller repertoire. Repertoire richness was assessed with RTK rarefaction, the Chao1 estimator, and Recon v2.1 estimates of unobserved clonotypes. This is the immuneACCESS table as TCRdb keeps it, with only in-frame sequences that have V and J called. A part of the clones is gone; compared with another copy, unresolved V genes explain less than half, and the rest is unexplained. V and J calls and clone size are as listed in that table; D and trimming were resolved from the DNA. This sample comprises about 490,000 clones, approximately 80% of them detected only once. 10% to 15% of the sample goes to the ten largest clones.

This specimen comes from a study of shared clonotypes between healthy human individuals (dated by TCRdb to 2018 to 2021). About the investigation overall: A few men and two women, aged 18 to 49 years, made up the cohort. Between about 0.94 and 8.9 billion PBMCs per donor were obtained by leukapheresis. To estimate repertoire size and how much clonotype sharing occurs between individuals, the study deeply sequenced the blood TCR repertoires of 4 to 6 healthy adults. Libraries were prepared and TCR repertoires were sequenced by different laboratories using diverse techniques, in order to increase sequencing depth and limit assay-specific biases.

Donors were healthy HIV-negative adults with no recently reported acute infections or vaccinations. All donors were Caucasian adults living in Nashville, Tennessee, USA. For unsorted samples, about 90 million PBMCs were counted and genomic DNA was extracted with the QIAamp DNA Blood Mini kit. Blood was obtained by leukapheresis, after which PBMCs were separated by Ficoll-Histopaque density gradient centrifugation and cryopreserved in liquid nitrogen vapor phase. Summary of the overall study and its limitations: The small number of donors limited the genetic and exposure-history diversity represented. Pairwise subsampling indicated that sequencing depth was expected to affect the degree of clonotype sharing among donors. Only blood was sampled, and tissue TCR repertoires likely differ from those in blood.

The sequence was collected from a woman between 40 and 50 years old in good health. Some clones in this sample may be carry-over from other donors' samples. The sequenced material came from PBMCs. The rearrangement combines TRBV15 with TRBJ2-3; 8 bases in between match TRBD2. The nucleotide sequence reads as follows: TGTGCCACCAGCGGCTTAGCGGGGAGCACAGATACGCAGTATTTT. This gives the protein CATSGLAGSTDTQYF.